A few counts support the clone carrying this TCR beta chain. Its target is unknown. This specimen belongs to a study of identical twins. Study-wide results and caveats: Out-of-frame alpha sequences shared by twins showed excess low generation probability. Possibly, invariant MAIT and iNKT cells partly confounded zero-insertion analyses. Rather than following the same donors, the conclusions depended on cross-sectional statistical analysis.

MiXCR was run by TCRdb on the 5' RACE reads, yielding one entry per CDR3 protein. The repertoire holds 1.5 million or so distinct CDR3 sequences, with about 32% as singletons. V was shortened by 5 bases and J by 7 bases, with 18 bases between the two germline ends. The CDR3 runs to 15 residues. Germline CDR1 is DFQATT and CDR2 is SNEGSKA (reference sequence). Sample: cord blood. This receptor was taken from a newborn girl in good health. V usage is TRBV20-1 and J usage is TRBJ1-6; D perhaps matches TRBD1 (6 bases). The CDR3 is CSAPPQGSENSPLHF. CDR3 nucleotides: TGCAGTGCTCCTCCCCAGGGGTCGGAAAATTCACCCCTCCACTTT.